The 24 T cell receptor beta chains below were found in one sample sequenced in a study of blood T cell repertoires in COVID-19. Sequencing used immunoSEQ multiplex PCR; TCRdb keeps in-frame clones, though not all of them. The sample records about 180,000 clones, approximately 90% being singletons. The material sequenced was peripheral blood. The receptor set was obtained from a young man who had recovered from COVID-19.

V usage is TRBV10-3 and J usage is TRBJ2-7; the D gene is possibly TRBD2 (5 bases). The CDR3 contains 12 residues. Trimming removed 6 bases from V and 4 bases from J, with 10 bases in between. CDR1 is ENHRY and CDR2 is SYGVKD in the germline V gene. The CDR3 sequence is CAIRAGPYEQYF. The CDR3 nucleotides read TGTGCCATCAGGGCGGGTCCTTACGAGCAGTACTTC.

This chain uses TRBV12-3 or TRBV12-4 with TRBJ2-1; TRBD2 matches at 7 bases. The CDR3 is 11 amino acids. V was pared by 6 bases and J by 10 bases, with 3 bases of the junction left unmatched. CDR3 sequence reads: CASSRTREQFF. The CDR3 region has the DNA TGTGCCAGCAGCCGGACTAGAGAGCAGTTCTTC.

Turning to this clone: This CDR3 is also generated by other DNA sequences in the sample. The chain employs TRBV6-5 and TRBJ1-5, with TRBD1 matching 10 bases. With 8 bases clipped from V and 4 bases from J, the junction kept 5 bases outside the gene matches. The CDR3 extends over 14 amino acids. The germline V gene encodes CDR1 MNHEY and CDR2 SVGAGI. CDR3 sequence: CASSLDRGNQPQHF. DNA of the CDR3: TGTGCCAGCTCCCTGGACAGGGGGAATCAGCCCCAGCATTTT.

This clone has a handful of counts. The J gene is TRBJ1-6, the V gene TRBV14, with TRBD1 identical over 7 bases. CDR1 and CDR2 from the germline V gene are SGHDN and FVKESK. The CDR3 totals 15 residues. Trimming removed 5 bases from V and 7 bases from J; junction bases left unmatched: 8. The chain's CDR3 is CASSGATGRNSPLHF. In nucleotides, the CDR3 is TGTGCCAGCAGCGGAGCGACAGGGAGGAATTCACCCCTCCACTTT.

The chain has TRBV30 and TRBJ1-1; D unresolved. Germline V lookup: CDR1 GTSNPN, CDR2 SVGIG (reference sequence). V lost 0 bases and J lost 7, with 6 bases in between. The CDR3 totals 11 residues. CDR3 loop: CAWSVLDEAFF. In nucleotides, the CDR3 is TGTGCCTGGAGTGTGTTAGATGAAGCTTTCTTT.

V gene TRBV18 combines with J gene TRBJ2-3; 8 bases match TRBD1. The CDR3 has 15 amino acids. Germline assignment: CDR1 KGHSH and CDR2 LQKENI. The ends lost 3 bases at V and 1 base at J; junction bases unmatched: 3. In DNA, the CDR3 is TGTGCCAGCTCACCGGGACAGGTTGGCACAGATACGCAGTATTTT. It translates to CASSPGQVGTDTQYF.

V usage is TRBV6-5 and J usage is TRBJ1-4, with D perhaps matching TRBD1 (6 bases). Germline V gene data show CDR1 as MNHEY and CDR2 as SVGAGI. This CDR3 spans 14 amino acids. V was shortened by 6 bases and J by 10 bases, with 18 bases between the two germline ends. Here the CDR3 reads CASSRDIPAGKLFF. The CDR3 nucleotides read TGTGCCAGCAGCCGGGACATCCCCGCGGGAAAACTGTTTTTT.

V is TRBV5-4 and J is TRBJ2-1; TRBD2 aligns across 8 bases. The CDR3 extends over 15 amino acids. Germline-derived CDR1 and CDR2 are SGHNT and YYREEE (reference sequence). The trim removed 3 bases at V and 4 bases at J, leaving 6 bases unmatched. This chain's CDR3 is CASSSLAAPYNEQFF. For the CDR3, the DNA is TGTGCCAGCAGCTCACTAGCGGCGCCGTACAATGAGCAGTTCTTC.

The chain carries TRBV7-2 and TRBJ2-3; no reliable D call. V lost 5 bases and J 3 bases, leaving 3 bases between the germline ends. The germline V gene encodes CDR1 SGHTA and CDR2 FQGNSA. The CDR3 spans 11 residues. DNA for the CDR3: TGTGCCAGCAGCCCGACAGATACGCAGTATTTT. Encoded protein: CASSPTDTQYF. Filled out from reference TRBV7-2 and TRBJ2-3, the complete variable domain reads GAGVSQSPSNKVTEKGKDVELRCDPISGHTALYWYRQSLGQGLEFLIYFQGNSAPDKSGLPSDRFSAERTGGSVSTLTIQRTQQEDSAVYLCASSPTDTQYFGPGTRLTVL.

The CDR3 sequence is CASSQDGQVSVYGYTF. CDR3 DNA: TGTGCCAGCAGCCAAGATGGCCAGGTTTCGGTCTATGGCTACACCTTC. The V gene is TRBV4-2, the J gene TRBJ1-2; D not resolved. With 0 bases removed from V and 4 bases from J, the gap between germline ends came to 15 bases. Germline loops: CDR1 LGHNA, CDR2 YNFKEQ. This CDR3 is 16 amino acids long.

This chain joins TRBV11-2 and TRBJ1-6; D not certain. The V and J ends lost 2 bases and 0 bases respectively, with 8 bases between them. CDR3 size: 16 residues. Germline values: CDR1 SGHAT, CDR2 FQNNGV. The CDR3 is CASSLYPVSYNSPLHF. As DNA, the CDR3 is TGTGCCAGCAGCTTATATCCAGTCTCCTATAATTCACCCCTCCACTTT.

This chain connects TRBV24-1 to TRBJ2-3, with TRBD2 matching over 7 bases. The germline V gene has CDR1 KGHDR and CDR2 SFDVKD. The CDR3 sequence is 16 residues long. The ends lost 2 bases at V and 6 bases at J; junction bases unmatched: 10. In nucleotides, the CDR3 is TGTGCCACCAGTGATTCGTTGGGGGGGTTTGGGGATACGCAGTATTTT. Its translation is CATSDSLGGFGDTQYF.

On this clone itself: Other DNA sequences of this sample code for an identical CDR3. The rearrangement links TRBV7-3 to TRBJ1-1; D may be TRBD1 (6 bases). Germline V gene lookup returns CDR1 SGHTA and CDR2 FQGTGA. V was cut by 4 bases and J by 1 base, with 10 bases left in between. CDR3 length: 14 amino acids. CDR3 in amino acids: CASSSQGPNTEAFF. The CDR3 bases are TGTGCCAGCAGCTCACAGGGACCGAACACTGAAGCTTTCTTT.

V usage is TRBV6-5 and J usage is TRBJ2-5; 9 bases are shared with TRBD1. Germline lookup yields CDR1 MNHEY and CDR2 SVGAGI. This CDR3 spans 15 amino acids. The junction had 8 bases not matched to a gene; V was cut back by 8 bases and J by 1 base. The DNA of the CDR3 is TGTGCCAGCGAGGCCGGGACAGGGCTCCAAGAGACCCAGTACTTC. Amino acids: CASEAGTGLQETQYF.

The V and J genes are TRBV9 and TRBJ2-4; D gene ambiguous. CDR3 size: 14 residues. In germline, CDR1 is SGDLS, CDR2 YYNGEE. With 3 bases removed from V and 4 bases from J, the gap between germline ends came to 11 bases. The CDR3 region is CASSASARKNIQYF. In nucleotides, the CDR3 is TGTGCCAGCAGCGCAAGCGCGAGGAAAAACATTCAGTACTTC.

This CDR3 reads CASSVGAKETQYF. The CDR3 DNA sequence: TGTGCCAGTAGTGTGGGAGCCAAAGAGACCCAGTACTTC. This chain uses TRBV19 with TRBJ2-5; perhaps TRBD2 as D (5 bases). Trimming pared 5 bases from V and 3 bases from J, leaving 10 bases between. Germline lookup yields CDR1 LNHDA and CDR2 SQIVND (reference sequence). This CDR3 contains 13 residues. Combining the CDR3 with reference TRBV19 and TRBJ2-5 gives the whole variable domain DGGITQSPKYLFRKEGQNVTLSCEQNLNHDAMYWYRQDPGQGLRLIYYSQIVNDFQKGDIAEGYSVSREKKESFPLTVTSAQKNPTAFYLCASSVGAKETQYFGPGTRLLVL.

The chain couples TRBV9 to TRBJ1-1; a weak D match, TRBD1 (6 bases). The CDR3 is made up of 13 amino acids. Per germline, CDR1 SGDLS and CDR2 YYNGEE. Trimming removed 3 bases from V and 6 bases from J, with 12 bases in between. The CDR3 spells CASSAPGGPEAFF. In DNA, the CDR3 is TGTGCCAGCAGCGCCCCCGGGGGGCCTGAAGCTTTCTTT.

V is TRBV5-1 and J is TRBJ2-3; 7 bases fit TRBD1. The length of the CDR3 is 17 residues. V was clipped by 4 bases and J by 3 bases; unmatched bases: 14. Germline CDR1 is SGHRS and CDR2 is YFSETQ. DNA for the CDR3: TGCGCCAGCAGCATTGACAGGGCCCGAGGGGGTACAGATACGCAGTATTTT. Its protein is CASSIDRARGGTDTQYF.

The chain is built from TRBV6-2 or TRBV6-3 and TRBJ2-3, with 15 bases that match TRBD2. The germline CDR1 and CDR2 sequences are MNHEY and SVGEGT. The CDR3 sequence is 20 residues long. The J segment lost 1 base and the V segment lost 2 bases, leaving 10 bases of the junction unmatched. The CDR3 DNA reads TGTGCCAGCAGTTACAATCTGGGACTAGCGGGAGGCCGGGGCACAGATACGCAGTATTTT. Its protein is CASSYNLGLAGGRGTDTQYF.

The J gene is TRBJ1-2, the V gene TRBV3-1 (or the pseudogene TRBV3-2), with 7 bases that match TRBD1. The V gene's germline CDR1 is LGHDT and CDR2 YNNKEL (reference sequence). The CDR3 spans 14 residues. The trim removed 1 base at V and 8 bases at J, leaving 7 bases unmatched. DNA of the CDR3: TGTGCCAGCAGCCAAGGGCTAGACAGGGAGGGCTACACCTTC. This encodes CASSQGLDREGYTF.

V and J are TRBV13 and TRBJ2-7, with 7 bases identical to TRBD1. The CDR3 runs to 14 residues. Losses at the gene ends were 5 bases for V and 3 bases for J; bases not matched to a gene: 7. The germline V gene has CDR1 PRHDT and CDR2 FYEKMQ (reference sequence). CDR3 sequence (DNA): TGTGCCAGCAGCACCCGACAGGGTTACTACGAGCAGTACTTC. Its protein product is CASSTRQGYYEQYF.

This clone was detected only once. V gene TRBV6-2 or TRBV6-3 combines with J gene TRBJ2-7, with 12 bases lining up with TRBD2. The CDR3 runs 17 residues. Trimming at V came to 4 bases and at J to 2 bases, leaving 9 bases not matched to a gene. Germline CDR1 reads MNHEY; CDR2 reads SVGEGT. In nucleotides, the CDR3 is TGTGCCAGCAGTTTCCCTAGCGGGAGGGCCGGGGCCTACGAGCAGTACTTC. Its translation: CASSFPSGRAGAYEQYF.

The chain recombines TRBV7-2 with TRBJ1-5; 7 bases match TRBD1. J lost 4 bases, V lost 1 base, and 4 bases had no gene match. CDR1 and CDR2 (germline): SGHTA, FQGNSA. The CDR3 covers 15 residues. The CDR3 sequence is CASSLEQGKNQPQHF. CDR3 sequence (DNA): TGTGCCAGCAGCTTAGAACAGGGGAAGAATCAGCCCCAGCATTTT.

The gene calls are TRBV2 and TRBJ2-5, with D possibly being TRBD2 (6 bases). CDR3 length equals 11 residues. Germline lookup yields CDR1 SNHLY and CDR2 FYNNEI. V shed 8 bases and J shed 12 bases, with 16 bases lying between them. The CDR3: CASGDSYLKYF. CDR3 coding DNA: TGTGCCAGCGGGGACTCCTACTTAAAGTACTTC.